This T cell receptor beta chain was observed in a study of T cell responses to AZD1222 COVID-19 vaccine (dated by TCRdb to the early 2020s). Regarding the complete study: AZD1222 recipients whose second dose came at about 4 weeks and those whose second dose came at about 12 weeks were combined into one group, since spike-specific TCR depth and breadth did not differ between the two schedules. TCR sequencing was performed for fewer than 250 trial participants, of whom some 200 were given two doses of AZD1222 and around 26 were given two doses of MenACWY control vaccine. Trial participants were enrolled by age into subgroups of 18-55, 56-69 and 70-plus years, and roughly 150, 30 and 60 TCR-sequenced participants, respectively, were included in these subgroups.

This clone has a single count. No antigen is known for it. Base qualities are not at hand, and no much larger clone is one base apart. This sample includes further DNA sequences coding for the same CDR3. The CDR3 regions of human TCRbeta chains were analyzed by immunosequencing. The source study handled its data this way. TCRs in the repertoires were compared against a reference library of SARS-CoV-2-specific TCRs that had been generated with the MIRA antigen-specificity platform. Breadth meant the fraction of unique TCRs that were SARS-CoV-2-associated, whereas depth meant the fraction of total T cells that were SARS-CoV-2-associated. Each spike-specific TCR was assigned to its reactive spike region and to a CD4 or CD8 class using the MIRA data. Log10-transformed breadth and depth values were compared by one-way ANOVA with Sidak's multiple comparisons tests. TCRdb re-hosts the immuneACCESS table, in-frame sequences only. Its copies lack some clones; in the studies checked, an unresolved V gene accounts for under half of them, and the cause for the rest is not known. That table furnishes V, J and clone size, whereas the DNA furnished D and trimming. The sample table lists under 85,000 clones, roughly 84% of them with a count of one. About a tenth of the sample goes to the ten largest clones.

Deletion took 1 base off V and 0 bases off J, with a span of 7 bases between the germline ends. Based on the germline V gene, the CDR1 and CDR2 sequences are LGHNA and YNFKEQ. There are 15 amino acids in the CDR3, from cysteine to phenylalanine inclusive. Left in the record is the CDR3 DNA by itself, 45 bases read in frame from the first base. The meaning of the sample's time point label: baseline before first vaccination. Vaccinee samples were obtained from the UK trials COV001 and COV002, which included a single-blind randomized controlled phase 2/3 trial of AZD1222 (ChAdOx1 nCoV-19) in healthy adults. For TCRbeta chain sequencing, PBMC samples were collected from trial participants at day 0 and at day 28 after the second dose. Here is what the overall study found, with its caveats: The 56-69-year group was small, and its depth increase did not reach significance, likely because of low power. Reportedly, close to half of the unique spike-specific TCRs recognized epitopes lying outside the regions that are mutated in the B.1.351 and B.1.1.7 variants. After two AZD1222 doses, both the breadth and the depth of spike-specific TCRs were significantly higher than at day 0 and than in MenACWY recipients. Participants were mostly white British and included more females than males, and it was suggested by the authors that clonal diversity may have been underestimated. The vaccine-associated CD4 TCRs covered the entire spike protein, and the dominant responses fell in regions 160-218 and 743-854. Because no day 14 peak-response samples were available, repertoires were characterized only after the peak T cell response. Only a handful of AZD1222 recipients were SARS-CoV-2 seropositive at baseline, limiting conclusions about previously exposed vaccinees.

The clonotype originates from an adult in good health. This specimen was peripheral blood, taken on day 0 of AZD1222 vaccination. The rearrangement joined TRBV4-2 to TRBJ1-3, and possibly TRBD1, on 6 matching bases. The nucleotides are TGTGCCAGCAGCCAAGTAGGGGGCTCTGGAAACACCATATATTTT. Its product reads: CASSQVGGSGNTIYF.